This section outlines one T cell receptor (beta chain) sequence together with its context. The CDR3 has 15 residues. V was shortened by 4 bases and J by 1 base, with 11 bases between the two germline ends. The germline V gene encodes CDR1 WSHSY and CDR2 SAAADI. This entry comes from a study of T cell clones after liver transplantation. Profiled with immunoSEQ multiplex PCR; TCRdb holds only in-frame clones, not every one. This repertoire shows about 72,000 clones, over 85% found once; its top ten account for approximately 2.6%. The receptor was isolated from a human donor who received a liver transplant. The chain combines TRBV10-2 with TRBJ1-5; a possible D gene is TRBD1 (5 bases). Source: CD4+ T cells from blood, taken before liver transplant. The CDR3 DNA reads as TGCGCCAGCAGTGTTGGGGGAGGGAGCAATCAGCCCCAGCATTTT. Its protein is CASSVGGGSNQPQHF.